This TCR beta chain stems from a study of cytomegalovirus exposure and HLA in healthy donors. The PCR contained 60 Vbeta and 13 Jbeta primers. The method was immunoSEQ multiplex PCR; TCRdb's version includes in-frame clones alone and lacks a portion of them. Altogether 72,000 or so clones are present, roughly four fifths being singletons, with the ten largest covering approximately 7%. J gave up 2 bases and V 0 bases, and 6 bases lay outside the gene matches. CDR1 and CDR2 (germline): SGHRS, YFSETQ. This CDR3 is 17 amino acids long. The chain employs TRBV5-1 and TRBJ1-3; 9 positions match TRBD1. The origin of this receptor is a woman in her 30s in good health and CMV-seropositive. Sequenced material: PBMCs. The CDR3 protein is CASSLGPRQGAGNTIYF. The CDR3 region has the DNA TGCGCCAGCAGCTTGGGCCCTAGACAGGGGGCTGGAAACACCATATATTTT.